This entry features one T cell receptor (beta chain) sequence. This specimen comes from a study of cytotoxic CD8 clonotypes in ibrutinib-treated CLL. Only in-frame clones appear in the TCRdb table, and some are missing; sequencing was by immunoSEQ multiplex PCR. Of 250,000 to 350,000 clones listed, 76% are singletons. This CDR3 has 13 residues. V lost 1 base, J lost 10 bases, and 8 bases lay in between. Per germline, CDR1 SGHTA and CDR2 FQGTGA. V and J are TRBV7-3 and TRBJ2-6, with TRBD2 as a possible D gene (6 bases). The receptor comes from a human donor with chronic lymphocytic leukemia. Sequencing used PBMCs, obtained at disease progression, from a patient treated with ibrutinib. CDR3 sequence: CASSLNGGNVLTF. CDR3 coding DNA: TGTGCCAGCAGCTTAAACGGGGGAAACGTCCTGACTTTC. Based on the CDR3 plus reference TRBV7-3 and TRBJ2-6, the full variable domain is GAGVSQTPSNKVTEKGKYVELRCDPISGHTALYWYRQSLGQGPEFLIYFQGTGAADDSGLPNDRFFAVRPEGSVSTLKIQRTERGDSAVYLCASSLNGGNVLTFGAGSRLTVL.